This section outlines one T cell receptor beta chain sequence together with its context. Within the sample, other DNA sequences also encode this same CDR3. The germline V gene encodes CDR1 LGHDT and CDR2 YNNKEL (reference sequence). V lost 1 base, J lost 5 bases, and 8 bases lay in between. The CDR3 sequence is 13 residues long. Per the original data handling: Estimation of nucleated cell counts relied on the amplification of reference gene primers. TCRdb's copy holds only in-frame clones and misses some; the assay was immunoSEQ multiplex PCR. The V and J calls and clone size come from that table; D and trimming were worked out from the DNA. The sample yields roughly 570,000 clones, 70% to 90% seen once. The data belong to a study of blood T cell repertoires in COVID-19. At the level of the study: T cells, B-cell-depleted T cells, or PBMCs provided the cDNA or gDNA that served as material.

Sequencing input: peripheral blood. The receptor was isolated from a woman aged 45-65 years with COVID-19, enrolled during active disease. The chain recombines TRBV3-1 (or the pseudogene TRBV3-2) with TRBJ1-2, with D perhaps matching TRBD1 (6 bases). The CDR3 protein is CASSQGGGYGYTF. CDR3 nucleotides: TGTGCCAGCAGCCAAGGAGGGGGTTATGGCTACACCTTC.